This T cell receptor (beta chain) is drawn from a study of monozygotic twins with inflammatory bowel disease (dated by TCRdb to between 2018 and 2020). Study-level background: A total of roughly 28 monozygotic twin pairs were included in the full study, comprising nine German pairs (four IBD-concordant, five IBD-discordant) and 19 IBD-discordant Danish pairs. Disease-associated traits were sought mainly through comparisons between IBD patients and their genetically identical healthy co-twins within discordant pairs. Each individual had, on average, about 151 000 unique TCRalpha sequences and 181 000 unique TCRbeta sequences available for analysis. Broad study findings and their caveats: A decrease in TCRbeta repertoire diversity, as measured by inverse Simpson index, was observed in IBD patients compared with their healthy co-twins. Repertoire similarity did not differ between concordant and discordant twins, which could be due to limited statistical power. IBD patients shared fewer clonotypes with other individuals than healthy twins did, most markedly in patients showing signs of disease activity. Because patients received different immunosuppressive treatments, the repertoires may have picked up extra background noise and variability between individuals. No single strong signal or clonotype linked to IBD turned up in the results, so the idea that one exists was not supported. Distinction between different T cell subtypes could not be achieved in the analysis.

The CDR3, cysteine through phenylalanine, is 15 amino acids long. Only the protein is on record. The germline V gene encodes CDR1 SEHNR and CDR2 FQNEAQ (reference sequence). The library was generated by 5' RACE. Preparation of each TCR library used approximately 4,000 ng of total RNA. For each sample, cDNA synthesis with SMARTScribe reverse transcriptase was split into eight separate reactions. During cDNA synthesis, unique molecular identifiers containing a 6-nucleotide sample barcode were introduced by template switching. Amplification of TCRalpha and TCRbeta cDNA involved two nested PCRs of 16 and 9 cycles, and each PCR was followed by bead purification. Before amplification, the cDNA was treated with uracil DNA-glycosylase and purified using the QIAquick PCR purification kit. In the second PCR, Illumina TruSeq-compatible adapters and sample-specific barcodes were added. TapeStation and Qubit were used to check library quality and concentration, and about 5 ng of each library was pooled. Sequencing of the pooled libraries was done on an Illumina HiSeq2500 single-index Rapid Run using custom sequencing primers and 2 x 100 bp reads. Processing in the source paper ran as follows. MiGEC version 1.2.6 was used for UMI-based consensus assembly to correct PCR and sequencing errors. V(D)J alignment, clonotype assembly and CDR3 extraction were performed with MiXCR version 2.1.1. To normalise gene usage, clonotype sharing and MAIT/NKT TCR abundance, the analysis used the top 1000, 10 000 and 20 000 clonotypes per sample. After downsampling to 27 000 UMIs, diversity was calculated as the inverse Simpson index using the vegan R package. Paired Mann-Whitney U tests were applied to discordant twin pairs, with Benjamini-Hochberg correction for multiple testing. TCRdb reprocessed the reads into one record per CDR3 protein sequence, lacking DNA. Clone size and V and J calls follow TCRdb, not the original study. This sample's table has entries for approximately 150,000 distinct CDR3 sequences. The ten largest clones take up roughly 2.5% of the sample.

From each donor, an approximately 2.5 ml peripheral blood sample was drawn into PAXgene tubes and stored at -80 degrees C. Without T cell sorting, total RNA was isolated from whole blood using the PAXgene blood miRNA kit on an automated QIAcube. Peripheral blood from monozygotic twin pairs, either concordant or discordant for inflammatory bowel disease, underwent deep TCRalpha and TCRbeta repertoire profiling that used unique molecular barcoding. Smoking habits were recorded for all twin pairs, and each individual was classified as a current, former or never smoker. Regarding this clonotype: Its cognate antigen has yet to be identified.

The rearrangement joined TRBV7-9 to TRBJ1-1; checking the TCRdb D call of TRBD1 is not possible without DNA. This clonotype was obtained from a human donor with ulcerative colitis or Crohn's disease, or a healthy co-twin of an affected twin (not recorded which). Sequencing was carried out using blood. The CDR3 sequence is CASSKGQGAVTEAFF.